This is a list of T cell receptor beta chains from one sample in a study of response to subunit inactivated influenza vaccine. Each CDR3 protein gets one entry after TCRdb re-called the RT-PCR reads with MiXCR. The table has a few hundred thousand distinct CDR3 sequences, roughly 22% seen once. The sequencing here drew on PBMCs from blood, taken approximately 20 months after vaccination. The receptors here all came from a man between 50 and 75 years old who received an inactivated influenza vaccine. CDR3s include the opening cysteine and the closing phenylalanine or tryptophan. A D gene is named only where the DNA matches it firmly. Clone size is given for some rows only: seen once, a few or many times, or a class if the clone is expanded.

>TRBJ2-1|TRBV29-1|TRBD2|.
TGCAGCGTTCAAGGGACTAGCGGGAAGCGGTATGAGCAGTTCTTC
CSVQGTSGKRYEQFF
>TRBJ1-1|TRBV20-1|TRBD1|many
TGCAGTGCCCCGAGGGGGACAGGGGGCACTGAAGCTTTCTTT
CSAPRGTGGTEAFF
>TRBJ2-1|TRBV6-6|TRBD1|.
TGTGCCAGCAGTTCCACGCGGGGACAGGGCCGGGGCAATGAGCAGTTCTTC
CASSSTRGQGRGNEQFF
>TRBJ1-1|TRBV20-1|.|many
TGCAGTGCTAGTTTTAACAGGTGGGACACTGAAGCTTTCTTT
CSASFNRWDTEAFF
>TRBJ2-3|TRBV6-2/TRBV6-3|TRBD1|few
TGTGCCAGCAGTACAACCGCAGGGGGCAGCGGCCGAGATACGCAGTATTTT
CASSTTAGGSGRDTQYF
>TRBJ2-3|TRBV11-2|.|.
TGTGCCAGCAGCTTAACCATGAGTGCAGATACGCAGTATTTT
CASSLTMSADTQYF
>TRBJ2-1|TRBV15|.|many
TGTGCCACCAGCAGAGATACCCACTCCAATGAGCAGTTCTTC
CATSRDTHSNEQFF
>TRBJ2-4|TRBV7-6|TRBD2|few
TGTGCCAGCAGCCCCGGACTAGCGGGACCATGGAACATTCAGTACTTC
CASSPGLAGPWNIQYF
>TRBJ1-2|TRBV20-1|.|many
TGCAGTGCTAGTCGGGGGCCTAATGGCTACACCTTC
CSASRGPNGYTF
>TRBJ2-7|TRBV11-2|.|.
TGTGCCAGCAGCCGGGAAGGGGCATTGGCCTACGAGCAGTACTTC
CASSREGALAYEQYF
>TRBJ1-1|TRBV28|.|.
TGTGCCAGCAGCCCCGACTGGGACACTGAAGCTTTCTTT
CASSPDWDTEAFF
>TRBJ1-2|TRBV10-3|.|few
TGTGCCATCAGTGAGTCCGTCGACATAATCTATGGCTACACCTTC
CAISESVDIIYGYTF
>TRBJ1-1|TRBV29-1|.|few
TGCAGCGTCGAGTCGACAGGAATCGGGTCCAAAGCTTTCTTT
CSVESTGIGSKAFF
>TRBJ1-2|TRBV4-1|.|few
TGCGCCAGCAGCCAAGATACCAGGGGAGGCTATGGCTACACCTTC
CASSQDTRGGYGYTF
>TRBJ1-5|TRBV6-2/TRBV6-3|TRBD1|few
TGTGCCAGCAGTTACGGACAGGGGAATTTCAATCAGCCCCAGCATTTT
CASSYGQGNFNQPQHF
>TRBJ1-1|TRBV28|.|few
TGTGCCAGCAGTCCACCGGCGGGTTCGGGCACTGAAGCTTTCTTT
CASSPPAGSGTEAFF
>TRBJ2-7|TRBV10-3|.|.
TGTGCCGTCCGGGACGGAGATTCCTACGAGCAGTACTTC
CAVRDGDSYEQYF
>TRBJ1-3|TRBV27|.|few
TGTGCCAGCAGCTTCGCTCCTGGAAACACCATATATTTT
CASSFAPGNTIYF
>TRBJ1-2|TRBV28|TRBD1|few
TGTGCCAGCCGATTACGGTCAGGGGGCGCGGAGTATGGCTACACCTTC
CASRLRSGGAEYGYTF
>TRBJ1-1|TRBV6-1|.|few
TGTGCCGCAAGGGGGGGGGCGCGTTCTGAAGCTTTCTTT
CAARGGARSEAFF
>TRBJ1-5|TRBV28|.|many
TGTGCCAGCACCGCTATGGACAGACGCAATCAGCCCCAGCATTTT
CASTAMDRRNQPQHF
>TRBJ2-7|TRBV20-1|.|few
TGCAGCGCAGGACCGTCACGGGGCTACGAGCAGTACTTC
CSAGPSRGYEQYF
>TRBJ2-3|TRBV20-1|.|.
TGCAGTGCTAAGACAGGTAGCACAGATACGCAGTATTTT
CSAKTGSTDTQYF
>TRBJ1-2|TRBV6-5|.|.
TGTGCCAGCAGTTACTCGATTCCAGGCCTACTTTCTAACTATGGCTACACCTTC
CASSYSIPGLLSNYGYTF
>TRBJ1-5|TRBV7-2|.|few
TGTGCCAGCGGGAAAACTAGGGGAGGCAATCAGCCCCAGCATTTT
CASGKTRGGNQPQHF
>TRBJ2-1|TRBV10-3|.|.
TGTGCCATCGGGACGGGGGCCTACAATGAGCAGTTCTTC
CAIGTGAYNEQFF
>TRBJ1-2|TRBV15|TRBD1|.
TGTGCCACCAGCAGCAGTAGGACAGGGAGTGGTGGCTACACCTTC
CATSSSRTGSGGYTF
>TRBJ1-4|TRBV7-9|.|many
TGTGCCAGCAGTGCAGGACAGCTGAATGAAAAACTGTTTTTT
CASSAGQLNEKLFF
>TRBJ2-1|TRBV6-5|TRBD1|.
TGTGCCAGCAGGCAGGGGGCGAATGAGCAGTTCTTC
CASRQGANEQFF
>TRBJ2-3|TRBV29-1|TRBD1|.
TGCAGCGGACAGGGGACGGGGCCAGATACGCAGTATTTT
CSGQGTGPDTQYF
>TRBJ2-3|TRBV6-5|TRBD1|few
TGTGCCAGCAGTTGGGGACAGGTGTACACAGATACGCAGTATTTT
CASSWGQVYTDTQYF
>TRBJ1-5|TRBV4-1|.|many
TGCGCCAGCAGCCCGGACAGCACCCAACAGCCCCAGCATTTT
CASSPDSTQQPQHF
>TRBJ2-7|TRBV12-3/TRBV12-4|.|.
TGTGCCAGCAGTTTGAGCGGCGTCTACGAGCAGTACTTC
CASSLSGVYEQYF
>TRBJ1-1|TRBV20-1|.|.
TGCAGTGCTAGGGACACTATGATCAAGACTGAAGCTTTCTTT
CSARDTMIKTEAFF
>TRBJ1-2|TRBV4-1|.|.
TGCGCCAGCAGCCAAGTGGGTAAGGGAATGAGGGGCTACACCTTC
CASSQVGKGMRGYTF
>TRBJ1-6|TRBV4-1|TRBD1|.
TGCGCCAGCAGCCCCAAAATCGGCAGGGGGGTTCATTCACCCCTCCACTTT
CASSPKIGRGVHSPLHF
>TRBJ2-1|TRBV20-1|TRBD2|.
TGCAGTGCCCCCTCTAGCGGGAGACGGAATGAGCAGTTCTTC
CSAPSSGRRNEQFF
>TRBJ2-5|TRBV2|.|few
TGTGCTGTTCGGGCCCTCTCACAAGAGACCCAGTACTTC
CAVRALSQETQYF
>TRBJ2-3|TRBV4-2|TRBD1|.
TGTGCCAGCAGCCTGGGACAGGCCCCGAGCACAGATACGCAGTATTTT
CASSLGQAPSTDTQYF
>TRBJ2-3|TRBV10-3|.|few
TGTGCCATCAGGAACCCCCTGGCGGGTATTGATACGCAGTATTTT
CAIRNPLAGIDTQYF
>TRBJ1-4|TRBV6-1|.|.
TGTGCCAGCAGTGAAGTCCTACTCGGCAGGAATGAAAAACTGTTTTTT
CASSEVLLGRNEKLFF
>TRBJ2-5|TRBV12-3/TRBV12-4|.|.
TGTGCCAGCAGTTTATATGAGGGGAAGGGGGAGACCCAGTACTTC
CASSLYEGKGETQYF
>TRBJ2-7|TRBV28|.|once
TGTGCCAGCAGCCGTCCTACAGGAATCTCCTACGAGCAGTACTTC
CASSRPTGISYEQYF
>TRBJ1-2|TRBV4-1|.|many
TGCGCCAGCAGCCAAGATGACTCGTTCTATGGCTACACCTTC
CASSQDDSFYGYTF
>TRBJ1-4|TRBV20-1|.|few
TGCAGTGCTAGTGGGGGCACGGATGAAAAACTGTTTTTT
CSASGGTDEKLFF
>TRBJ1-6|TRBV12-3/TRBV12-4|.|many
TGTGCCAGCAGTCCCCTCGGCCAGGGCCCCCTCCACTTT
CASSPLGQGPLHF
>TRBJ2-3|TRBV28|.|.
TGTGCCAGCGAGGGACGGATGGCAGATACGCAGTATTTT
CASEGRMADTQYF
>TRBJ1-5|TRBV19|TRBD1|.
TGTGCCAGTAGTATGACAGGGTTCGGTCAGCCCCAGCATTTT
CASSMTGFGQPQHF
>TRBJ2-1|TRBV7-9|TRBD2|.
TGTGCCAGCAGTTTACCCATAGCGGGACCCACCCATGAGCAGTTCTTC
CASSLPIAGPTHEQFF
>TRBJ1-6|TRBV20-1|TRBD1|few
TGCAGTGCTAAGCGGACAGGCCGCTATAATTCACCCCTCCACTTT
CSAKRTGRYNSPLHF